These 12 T cell receptor beta chains were sequenced from one sample in a study of control samples from healthy donors and cancer patients. TCRdb's copy holds only in-frame clones and misses some; the assay was immunoSEQ multiplex PCR. Found here are about 110,000 clones, around nine tenths of them singletons; the top ten hold about 3.9%. Source material: PBMCs. The origin of the receptors is a woman between 55 and 75 years old with lung cancer.

The chain recombines TRBV14 with TRBJ2-5; D possibly matches TRBD1 or TRBD2 (5 bases each). Germline loops: CDR1 SGHDN, CDR2 FVKESK. The V gene lost 4 bases and the J gene lost 13 bases, with 22 bases spanning the gap. The CDR3 runs 14 residues. CDR3 sequence: CASSPGQGWGRLYF. CDR3 nucleotide sequence: TGTGCCAGCAGCCCAGGCCAAGGGTGGGGACGATTGTACTTC.

The rearrangement uses TRBV4-3 and TRBJ1-1, with no clear D. The CDR3 runs to 13 residues. The germline gives CDR1 LGHNA, CDR2 YSLEER. V was clipped by 6 bases and J by 1 base, with 9 bases between them. The CDR3 sequence is CASRRDKNTEAFF. In nucleotides, the CDR3 is TGCGCCAGCAGACGAGACAAGAACACTGAAGCTTTCTTT.

This rearrangement joins TRBV29-1 to TRBJ1-2; 11 nucleotides align to TRBD1. The CDR3 totals 15 residues. J lost 3 bases, V lost 3 bases, and 6 bases had no gene match. Looked up from germline, CDR1 is SQVTM and CDR2 is ANQGSEA. CDR3 coding DNA: TGCAGCGTTGACGGACAGGGGGCGGGCGACTATGGCTACACCTTC. Encoded protein: CSVDGQGAGDYGYTF.

The chain is built from TRBV19 and TRBJ1-2, with a weak D call TRBD1 (5 bases). CDR1 LNHDA and CDR2 SQIVND come from the germline V gene (reference sequence). There are 15 residues in the CDR3. V lost 1 base and J lost 4, with 13 bases in between. This CDR3 reads CASSIAGTRGYGYTF. The CDR3 nucleotides read TGTGCCAGTAGTATAGCGGGGACCCGGGGCTATGGCTACACCTTC.

This chain uses TRBV6-5 with TRBJ1-2; a possible D gene is TRBD1 (5 bases). The V end lost 5 bases, the J end lost 9 bases, and 22 bases lay between the germline ends. The CDR3 has 15 amino acids. Germline V gives CDR1 MNHEY, CDR2 SVGAGI. The CDR3 sequence is CASSPHGGSILSYTF. In DNA, the CDR3 is TGTGCCAGCAGTCCCCACGGGGGATCGATCCTTAGCTACACCTTC.

In DNA form, the CDR3 reads TGTGCCAGTAGTAGACAGGGACAGTACACTGAAGCTTTCTTT. It yields the protein CASSRQGQYTEAFF. V usage is TRBV19 and J usage is TRBJ1-1; 7 bases fit TRBD1. Germline assignment: CDR1 LNHDA and CDR2 SQIVND (reference sequence). The CDR3 is 14 residues long. With V trimmed by 4 bases and J by 3 bases, 5 bases remained unmatched.

The chain carries TRBV1 and TRBJ1-5. TRBV1 is given as a pseudogene. This CDR3 contains 19 residues. The CDR3 reads CTSSQDTGEGARSNQPQHF. In DNA, the CDR3 is TGCACCAGCAGCCAAGATACGGGGGAAGGGGCCCGGAGCAATCAGCCCCAGCATTTT.

The V gene is TRBV3-1 (or the pseudogene TRBV3-2), the J gene TRBJ2-2; D may correspond to TRBD1 or TRBD2 (6 bases each). The CDR3 runs to 14 residues. Germline loops: CDR1 LGHDT, CDR2 YNNKEL (reference sequence). Trimming removed 6 bases from V and 7 bases from J, with 15 bases in between. The DNA of the CDR3 is TGTGCCAGCAGTCTTGAGGGGGGCGGCGGGGAGCTGTTTTTT. Its translation is CASSLEGGGGELFF.

The V and J genes are TRBV30 and TRBJ2-7, with D perhaps matching TRBD1 (5 bases). The CDR3 length is 13 residues. Trimming took off 1 base at V and 2 bases at J, with 9 bases between the two ends. Germline V lookup: CDR1 GTSNPN, CDR2 SVGIG (reference sequence). CDR3 sequence (DNA): TGTGCCTGGAGTGCTCAGGGTACCTACGAGCAGTACTTC. Its protein is CAWSAQGTYEQYF.

This rearrangement joins TRBV4-2 to TRBJ2-5; TRBD2 is a possible D gene (5 bases). The V gene lost 1 base and the J gene lost 1 base, with 10 bases spanning the gap. CDR3 size: 15 residues. In germline, CDR1 is LGHNA, CDR2 YNFKEQ. CDR3 in DNA: TGTGCCAGCAGCCAAGGGTCTGCGGGCCAAGAGACCCAGTACTTC. It specifies CASSQGSAGQETQYF.

This clone was picked up one time. The gene calls are TRBV7-3 and TRBJ1-1, with D possibly matching TRBD1 (5 bases). V lost 0 bases to trimming and J lost 5 bases, with 10 bases between them. The V gene's germline CDR1 is SGHTA and CDR2 FQGTGA. The CDR3 runs 14 residues. The CDR3 spells CASSLTGVRTEAFF. The CDR3 DNA reads TGTGCCAGCAGCTTAACAGGGGTTAGGACTGAAGCTTTCTTT.

The V gene is TRBV5-4, the J gene TRBJ1-1, with D possibly being TRBD1 (5 bases). V lost 0 bases and J lost 4, with 7 bases in between. CDR1 and CDR2 from the germline V gene are SGHNT and YYREEE (reference sequence). The CDR3 sequence is 13 residues long. CDR3 DNA sequence: TGTGCCAGCAGCTTGGACAGGACCACTGAAGCTTTCTTT. Protein product: CASSLDRTTEAFF.